These 22 T cell receptor beta chains originate from one sample sequenced in a study of blood T cell repertoires in COVID-19. The repertoire was sequenced with immunoSEQ multiplex PCR; TCRdb's copy has only in-frame clones and lacks some. The sample lists over 100,000 clones, 75% to 90% occurring once. The source material was peripheral blood. All receptors come from a man aged 60 to 69 with COVID-19, enrolled during active disease.

The chain combines TRBV6-1 with TRBJ2-7, with D possibly TRBD2 on 5 matching bases. The V gene's germline CDR1 is MNHNS and CDR2 SASEGT. Trimming took 1 base from V and 5 from J, leaving 18 bases between them. This CDR3 is 16 amino acids long. The CDR3, as DNA: TGTGCCAGCAGTGAAGATAGGGCCTCCGTGAGGGACGAGCAGTACTTC. Its protein is CASSEDRASVRDEQYF.

The CDR3 reads CASSLGSPGGNIQYF. For the CDR3, the DNA is TGTGCCAGCAGCTTGGGATCGCCCGGGGGAAACATTCAGTACTTC. The gene calls are TRBV5-6 and TRBJ2-4, with D perhaps TRBD2 (6 bases). The V gene's germline CDR1 is SGHDT and CDR2 YYEEEE. V was clipped by 0 bases and J by 6 bases, with 13 bases between them. The CDR3 is 15 amino acids.

The chain recombines TRBV7-2 with TRBJ2-7; 9 bases align to TRBD1. Per the germline V gene, CDR1 is SGHTA and CDR2 is FQGNSA. Trimming removed 4 bases from V and 4 bases from J; junction bases left unmatched: 14. The CDR3 extends over 17 amino acids. CDR3 residues: CASSSRTGERIRYEQYF. Written as DNA, the CDR3 is TGTGCCAGCAGCTCTCGGACAGGGGAGAGGATCAGGTACGAGCAGTACTTC.

This rearrangement joins TRBV27 to TRBJ1-5; D call uncertain. The CDR3 runs 13 residues. Germline V gene lookup returns CDR1 MNHEY and CDR2 SMNVEV (reference sequence). V shed 0 bases and J shed 9 bases, with 9 bases lying between them. The CDR3 reads CASSLSSVGPQHF. The CDR3 DNA is TGTGCCAGCAGTTTATCCAGCGTAGGGCCCCAGCATTTT.

The chain has TRBV27 and TRBJ1-2; 7 bases fit TRBD1. With 5 bases clipped from V and 4 bases from J, the junction kept 10 bases outside the gene matches. The germline V gene encodes CDR1 MNHEY and CDR2 SMNVEV (reference sequence). The length of the CDR3 is 15 residues. The DNA of the CDR3 is TGTGCCAGCAGTCACGGGACAGCAGGAGTCTATGGCTACACCTTC. As protein: CASSHGTAGVYGYTF.

CDR3 sequence reads: CASSQFQRAQANTEAFF. The DNA of the CDR3 is TGCGCCAGCAGCCAATTTCAACGAGCACAGGCGAACACTGAAGCTTTCTTT. V is TRBV4-1 and J is TRBJ1-1; TRBD1 is a possible D gene (5 bases). Between the trimmed V and J ends, which lost 2 bases and 1 base, there was a span of 17 bases. CDR1 and CDR2 from the germline V gene are MGHRA and YSYEKL. CDR3 length: 17 amino acids.

V usage is TRBV5-1 and J usage is TRBJ1-1; a weak D match, TRBD1 (5 bases). Germline V CDR1 and CDR2: SGHRS, YFSETQ. Trimming removed 0 bases from V and 0 bases from J, with 12 bases in between. The CDR3 is 16 residues long. The CDR3 loop reads CASSLEAGLLNTEAFF. The CDR3 nucleotides are TGCGCCAGCAGCTTGGAGGCAGGGCTGCTGAACACTGAAGCTTTCTTT.

V usage is TRBV3-1 (or the pseudogene TRBV3-2) and J usage is TRBJ1-5; D gene unclear. Trimming stripped 0 bases from V and 3 bases from J, with 9 bases between. CDR3 size: 15 residues. From germline, CDR1 is LGHDT and CDR2 YNNKEL (reference sequence). CDR3: CASSQDLAYNQPQHF. In DNA, the CDR3 is TGTGCCAGCAGCCAAGATCTGGCTTACAATCAGCCCCAGCATTTT.

The J gene is TRBJ1-2, the V gene TRBV14; D is perhaps TRBD1 (5 bases). The CDR3 runs 15 residues. Germline CDR1 is SGHDN and CDR2 is FVKESK. Deletions cut 4 bases from V and 2 bases from J, with 14 bases between. Written as DNA, the CDR3 is TGTGCCAGCAGCCCGTGGGGGGGATCCAACTATGGCTACACCTTC. Protein product: CASSPWGGSNYGYTF.

This chain connects TRBV5-4 to TRBJ1-4, with D perhaps TRBD1 (5 bases). The length of the CDR3 is 16 residues. V lost 2 bases and J lost 7, with 18 bases in between. Germline V gene data show CDR1 as SGHNT and CDR2 as YYREEE (reference sequence). The CDR3 is CASSFRRGQGGEKLFF. For the CDR3, the DNA is TGTGCCAGCAGCTTTCGGAGGGGCCAAGGAGGTGAAAAACTGTTTTTT.

This chain joins TRBV6-5 and TRBJ2-7; tentative D call: TRBD1 (6 bases). This CDR3 comprises 14 residues. The V gene's germline CDR1 is MNHEY and CDR2 SVGAGI. V lost 4 bases, J lost 3 bases, and 13 bases lay in between. The CDR3, as DNA: TGTGCCAGCAGTTCCACCCCAGGGGTCTACGAGCAGTACTTC. Translation: CASSSTPGVYEQYF.

The chain uses TRBV7-2 and TRBJ2-2; no reliable D call. Germline CDR1 is SGHTA and CDR2 is FQGNSA. Trimming shortened V by 3 bases and J by 6 bases, and 11 bases separated the two germline ends. The CDR3 runs to 14 residues. The CDR3 is CASSFSFGSGELFF. The CDR3 coding sequence is TGTGCCAGCAGCTTCTCGTTCGGGTCCGGGGAGCTGTTTTTT.

The chain is built from TRBV14 and TRBJ2-2, with TRBD2 matching 8 bases. V shed 0 bases, J shed 5 bases, and the junction held 8 bases outside the gene matches. This CDR3 is built from 17 residues. The germline V gene encodes CDR1 SGHDN and CDR2 FVKESK. In nucleotides, the CDR3 is TGTGCCAGCAGCCAAGATAGGGCCAGCGGGGGAACCGGGGAGCTGTTTTTT. The encoded protein is CASSQDRASGGTGELFF.

The chain employs TRBV3-1 (or the pseudogene TRBV3-2) and TRBJ2-5; 11 bases line up with TRBD2. The CDR3 length is 15 residues. Germline V gives CDR1 LGHDT, CDR2 YNNKEL (reference sequence). The ends lost 4 bases at V and 4 bases at J; junction bases unmatched: 5. CDR3 sequence reads: CASSRIAGGIETQYF. Here the CDR3 DNA reads TGTGCCAGCAGCCGAATAGCGGGGGGGATAGAGACCCAGTACTTC.

V is TRBV7-3 and J is TRBJ1-6; D might be TRBD1 (5 bases). The germline V and J ends were trimmed by 2 bases and 4 bases, with 9 bases remaining between them. CDR1 is SGHTA, CDR2 FQGTGA, per germline. This CDR3 spans 15 amino acids. CDR3 sequence reads: CASSLGQGYNSPLHF. DNA of the CDR3: TGTGCCAGCAGCTTAGGTCAGGGTTATAATTCACCCCTCCACTTT. Full variable domain (rest looked up from reference TRBV7-3 and TRBJ1-6): GAGVSQTPSNKVTEKGKYVELRCDPISGHTALYWYRQSLGQGPEFLIYFQGTGAADDSGLPNDRFFAVRPEGSVSTLKIQRTERGDSAVYLCASSLGQGYNSPLHFGNGTRLTVT.

The CDR3 protein is CASSAGGGDGNTIYF. CDR3 nucleotides: TGTGCCAGCAGCGCTGGGGGGGGCGACGGAAACACCATATATTTT. The genes are TRBV9 and TRBJ1-3; D may be TRBD1 (6 bases). The CDR3 loop spans 15 amino acids. Germline CDR1 and CDR2: SGDLS and YYNGEE. V shed 3 bases and J shed 4 bases, with 14 bases lying between them.

J is TRBJ1-2 and V is TRBV5-1; 8 positions agree with TRBD1. The CDR3 spans 14 residues. J lost 8 bases, V lost 4 bases, and 10 bases had no gene match. Germline V CDR1 and CDR2: SGHRS, YFSETQ. The CDR3 sequence is CASSRADRGDGYTF. Here the CDR3 DNA reads TGCGCCAGCAGCCGCGCCGACAGGGGTGACGGCTACACCTTC.

This chain joins TRBV4-1 and TRBJ1-2; D not resolved. The CDR3 totals 17 residues. Trimming removed 0 bases at V and 0 bases at J, with 14 bases between. In germline, CDR1 is MGHRA, CDR2 YSYEKL. The CDR3 sequence is CASSQDLTAATNYGYTF. In DNA form, the CDR3 reads TGCGCCAGCAGCCAAGATCTAACAGCGGCGACTAACTATGGCTACACCTTC.

The CDR3 sequence: CASSMQGAGEQYF. CDR3 coding DNA: TGTGCCAGTAGTATGCAGGGGGCGGGCGAGCAGTACTTC. The V call is TRBV19, the J call TRBJ2-7; TRBD1 agrees at 8 bases. This CDR3 spans 13 amino acids. In germline, CDR1 is LNHDA, CDR2 SQIVND (reference sequence). The J segment lost 6 bases and the V segment lost 3 bases, leaving 4 bases of the junction unmatched.

This chain links TRBV29-1 with TRBJ2-2; 9 nucleotides align to TRBD1. The trim removed 6 bases at V and 6 bases at J, leaving 2 bases unmatched. This CDR3 is 12 amino acids long. Germline-derived CDR1 and CDR2 are SQVTM and ANQGSEA. The CDR3: CSVDRGSGELFF. The CDR3 DNA is TGCAGCGTGGACAGGGGTTCCGGGGAGCTGTTTTTT.

A few counts support this clone. This chain links TRBV6-5 with TRBJ1-1; D gene uncertain. Germline V CDR1 and CDR2: MNHEY, SVGAGI. V was pared by 7 bases and J by 7 bases, with 10 bases between. This CDR3 has 11 amino acids. CDR3 sequence (DNA): TGTGCCAGCACCACTACGATTGAAGCTTTCTTT. Protein sequence: CASTTTIEAFF.

The genes are TRBV2 and TRBJ2-7; the match to TRBD1 covers 9 bases. The ends lost 6 bases at V and 6 bases at J; junction bases unmatched: 6. Germline CDR1 reads SNHLY; CDR2 reads FYNNEI. The CDR3 length is 13 residues. In nucleotides, the CDR3 is TGTGCCAGCAGGGACAGGGGAATGAGCGAGCAGTACTTC. Residues: CASRDRGMSEQYF.